Listed below are T cell receptor beta chains from one sample, sequenced in a study of cytomegalovirus exposure and HLA in healthy donors. Only in-frame clones appear in the TCRdb table, and some are missing; sequencing was by immunoSEQ multiplex PCR. Seen here are about 270,000 clones, more than 80% observed once, and the top ten hold roughly 4%. Sequenced: PBMCs. The receptors here all came from a man aged 40-55 years in good health and CMV-seropositive. Both conserved end residues are part of each CDR3. A D gene is named only where the DNA matches it firmly.

TRBD1,TRBJ2-2,TRBV5-1,TGCGCCAGCAGCTTAGGTGGACAGGGGGCGATAGGGGAGAACACCGGGGAGCTGTTTTTT,CASSLGGQGAIGENTGELFF
TRBD1,TRBJ2-7,TRBV11-2,TGTGCCAGCAGCTCGGGACAGGGCTACGAGCAGTACTTC,CASSSGQGYEQYF
TRBD1,TRBJ1-2,TRBV28,TGTGCCAGCAGCCGCAATGGACAGGGGGACCCCTATGGCTACACCTTC,CASSRNGQGDPYGYTF
TRBD2,TRBJ2-3,TRBV7-8,TGTGCCAGCAGCATTCCGACTAGCGGATACACAGATACGCAGTATTTT,CASSIPTSGYTDTQYF
NA,TRBJ1-1,TRBV6-5,TGTGCCAGCAGTTACGCGGGACCACCGAACACTGAAGCTTTCTTT,CASSYAGPPNTEAFF
NA,TRBJ2-3,TRBV6-5,TGTGCCAGCAGTCGACCCGGACAGTTCACAGATACGCAGTATTTT,CASSRPGQFTDTQYF
NA,TRBJ2-3,TRBV14,TGTGCCAGCAGCCCACACCTCACAGATACGCAGTATTTT,CASSPHLTDTQYF
TRBD1,TRBJ2-7,TRBV7-9,TGTGCCAGCAGCTTACCGGGACAGGGACCCTACGAGCAGTACTTC,CASSLPGQGPYEQYF
TRBD1,TRBJ2-3,TRBV18,TGTGCCAGCCCCGGGACAGGGCCGGCAGATACGCAGTATTTT,CASPGTGPADTQYF
NA,TRBJ2-3,TRBV7-9,TGTGCCAGCAGCCCGGGGTTACCAGATACGCAGTATTTT,CASSPGLPDTQYF
TRBD2,TRBJ2-1,TRBV4-1,TGCGCCAGCAGCCGACTCGGACTAGCCGCCTACAATGAGCAGTTCTTC,CASSRLGLAAYNEQFF